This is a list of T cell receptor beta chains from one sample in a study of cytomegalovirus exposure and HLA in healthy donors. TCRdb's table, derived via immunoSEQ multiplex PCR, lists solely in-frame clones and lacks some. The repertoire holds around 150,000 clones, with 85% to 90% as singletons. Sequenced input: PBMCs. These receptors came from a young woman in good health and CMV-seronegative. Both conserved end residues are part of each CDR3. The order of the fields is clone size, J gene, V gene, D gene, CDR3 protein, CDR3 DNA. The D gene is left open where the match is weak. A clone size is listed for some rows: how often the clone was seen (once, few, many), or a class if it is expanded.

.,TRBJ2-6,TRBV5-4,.,CASSLELPRTGANVLTF,TGTGCCAGCAGCTTGGAGCTTCCGAGGACTGGGGCCAACGTCCTGACTTTC
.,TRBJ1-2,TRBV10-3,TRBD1,CAISESGTGALYGYTF,TGTGCCATCAGTGAGTCCGGGACAGGGGCTCTATATGGCTACACCTTC
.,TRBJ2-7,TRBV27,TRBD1,CASSWTGEGGEQYF,TGTGCCAGCAGTTGGACAGGGGAAGGGGGGGAGCAGTACTTC
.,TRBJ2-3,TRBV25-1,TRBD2,CASSGGLAGADTQYF,TGTGCCAGCAGTGGAGGACTAGCGGGGGCAGATACGCAGTATTTT
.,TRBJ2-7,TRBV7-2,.,CASSPGLRDEQYF,TGTGCCAGCAGCCCCGGGTTAAGAGACGAGCAGTACTTC
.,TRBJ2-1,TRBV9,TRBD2,CASSLGTSFSSSYNEQFF,TGTGCCAGCAGCCTAGGGACTAGCTTCTCGAGCTCCTACAATGAGCAGTTCTTC
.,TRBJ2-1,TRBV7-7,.,CASSFGGAYNEQFF,TGTGCCAGCAGCTTTGGGGGGGCTTACAATGAGCAGTTCTTC
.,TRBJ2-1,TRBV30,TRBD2,CAWSVRTSGRTYNEQFF,TGTGCCTGGAGTGTACGGACTAGCGGGAGGACTTACAATGAGCAGTTCTTC
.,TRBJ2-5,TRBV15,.,CATSRLTEETQYF,TGTGCCACCAGCAGATTGACGGAGGAGACCCAGTACTTC
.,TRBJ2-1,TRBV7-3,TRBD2,CASSLFRTSGSLDEQFF,TGTGCCAGCAGCTTATTTAGGACTAGCGGGAGTCTAGATGAGCAGTTCTTC
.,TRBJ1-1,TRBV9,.,CASSVGDTNTEAFF,TGTGCCAGCAGCGTAGGGGACACGAACACTGAAGCTTTCTTT
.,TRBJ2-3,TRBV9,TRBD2,CASSVLPSGVGTDTQYF,TGTGCCAGCAGCGTACTTCCTAGCGGGGTGGGCACAGATACGCAGTATTTT
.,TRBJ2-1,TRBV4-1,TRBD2,CASSLGLAGVSYNEQFF,TGCGCCAGCAGCCTTGGACTAGCGGGGGTGTCCTACAATGAGCAGTTCTTC
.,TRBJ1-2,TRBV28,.,CASSLYGGLDYGYTF,TGTGCCAGCAGTTTATACGGGGGGCTCGACTATGGCTACACCTTC
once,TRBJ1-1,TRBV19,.,CASSIDLGGYTEAFF,TGTGCCAGTAGTATAGATCTGGGAGGATACACTGAAGCTTTCTTT
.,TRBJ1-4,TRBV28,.,CASSFGWGTKLFF,TGTGCCAGCAGTTTTGGGTGGGGGACTAAACTGTTTTTT